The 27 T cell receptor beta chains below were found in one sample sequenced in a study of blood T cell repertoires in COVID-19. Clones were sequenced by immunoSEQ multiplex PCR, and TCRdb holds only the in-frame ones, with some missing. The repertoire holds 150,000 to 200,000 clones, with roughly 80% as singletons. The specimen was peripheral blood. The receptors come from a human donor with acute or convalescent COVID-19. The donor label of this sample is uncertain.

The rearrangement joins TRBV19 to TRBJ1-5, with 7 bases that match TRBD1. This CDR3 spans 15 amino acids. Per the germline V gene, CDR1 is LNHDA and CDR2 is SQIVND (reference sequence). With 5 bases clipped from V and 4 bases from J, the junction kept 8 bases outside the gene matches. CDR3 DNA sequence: TGTGCCAGTAGTTCCTGGGGACAGTCAAATCAGCCCCAGCATTTT. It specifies CASSSWGQSNQPQHF.

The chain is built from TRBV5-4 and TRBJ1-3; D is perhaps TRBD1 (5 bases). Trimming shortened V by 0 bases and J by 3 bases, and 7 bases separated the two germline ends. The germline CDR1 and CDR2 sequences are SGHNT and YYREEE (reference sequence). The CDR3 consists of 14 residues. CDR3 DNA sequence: TGTGCCAGCAGCTTGGAGGGGATTGGAAACACCATATATTTT. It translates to CASSLEGIGNTIYF.

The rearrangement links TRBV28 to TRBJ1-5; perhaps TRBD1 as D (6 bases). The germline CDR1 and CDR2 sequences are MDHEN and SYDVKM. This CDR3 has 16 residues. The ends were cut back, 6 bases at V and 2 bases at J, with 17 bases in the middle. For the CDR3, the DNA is TGTGCCAGCAGGGCTGCGGGGGCCTTGGGCAATCAGCCCCAGCATTTT. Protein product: CASRAAGALGNQPQHF.

The CDR3 coding sequence is TGTGCCAGCTCACCGCGTCCTGAGAGCAATCAGCCCCAGCATTTT. Protein product: CASSPRPESNQPQHF. V usage is TRBV18 and J usage is TRBJ1-5; no clear D gene. The V gene's germline CDR1 is KGHSH and CDR2 LQKENI. CDR3 length: 15 residues. V was cut by 3 bases and J by 1 base, with 10 bases left in between.

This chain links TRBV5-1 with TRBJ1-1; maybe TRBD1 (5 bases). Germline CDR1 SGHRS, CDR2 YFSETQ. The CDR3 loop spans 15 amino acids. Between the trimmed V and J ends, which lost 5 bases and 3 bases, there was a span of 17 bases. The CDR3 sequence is CASSLSYRGHTEAFF. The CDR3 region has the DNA TGCGCCAGCAGTCTCTCATATAGGGGTCACACTGAAGCTTTCTTT.

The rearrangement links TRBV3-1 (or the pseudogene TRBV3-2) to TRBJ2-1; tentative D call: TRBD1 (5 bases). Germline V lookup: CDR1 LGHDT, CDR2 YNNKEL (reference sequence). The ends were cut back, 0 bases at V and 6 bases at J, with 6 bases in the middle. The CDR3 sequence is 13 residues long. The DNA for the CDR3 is TGTGCCAGCAGCCAAGACAGGGTCAATGAGCAGTTCTTC. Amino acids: CASSQDRVNEQFF.

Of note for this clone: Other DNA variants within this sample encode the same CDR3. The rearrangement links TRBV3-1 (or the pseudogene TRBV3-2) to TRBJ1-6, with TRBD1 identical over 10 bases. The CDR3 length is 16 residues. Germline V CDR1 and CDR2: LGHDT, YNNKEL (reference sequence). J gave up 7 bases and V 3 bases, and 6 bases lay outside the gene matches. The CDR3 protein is CASSQLTGGRNSPLHF. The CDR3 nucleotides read TGTGCCAGCAGCCAGCTGACAGGGGGCCGAAATTCACCCCTCCACTTT.

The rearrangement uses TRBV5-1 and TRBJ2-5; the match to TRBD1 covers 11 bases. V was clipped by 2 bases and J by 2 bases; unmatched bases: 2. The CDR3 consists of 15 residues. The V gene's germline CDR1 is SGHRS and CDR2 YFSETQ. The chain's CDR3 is CASSFGTGGQETQYF. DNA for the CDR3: TGCGCCAGCAGCTTCGGGACAGGGGGACAAGAGACCCAGTACTTC. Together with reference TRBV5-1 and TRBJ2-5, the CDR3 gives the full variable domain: KAGVTQTPRYLIKTRGQQVTLSCSPISGHRSVSWYQQTPGQGLQFLFEYFSETQRNKGNFPGRFSGRQFSNSRSEMNVSTLELGDSALYLCASSFGTGGQETQYFGPGTRLLVL.

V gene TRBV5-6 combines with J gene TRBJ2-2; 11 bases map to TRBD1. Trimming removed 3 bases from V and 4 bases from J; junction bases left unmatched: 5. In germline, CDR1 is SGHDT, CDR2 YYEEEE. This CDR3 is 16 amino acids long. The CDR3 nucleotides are TGTGCCAGCAGCTCCGGGACAGGGGGATTCACCGGGGAGCTGTTTTTT. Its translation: CASSSGTGGFTGELFF.

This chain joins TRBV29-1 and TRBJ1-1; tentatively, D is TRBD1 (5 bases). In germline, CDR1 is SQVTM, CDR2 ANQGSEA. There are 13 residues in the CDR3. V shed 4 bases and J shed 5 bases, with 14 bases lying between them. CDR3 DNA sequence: TGCAGCGTTGTAGGTCAGGGTGATACTGAAGCTTTCTTT. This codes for CSVVGQGDTEAFF.

The CDR3 is CASSGETGYQETQYF. CDR3 coding DNA: TGTGCCAGCAGTGGGGAGACAGGGTACCAAGAGACCCAGTACTTC. The chain carries TRBV6-6 and TRBJ2-5, with 7 bases identical to TRBD1. The trim removed 5 bases at V and 0 bases at J, leaving 6 bases unmatched. The CDR3 spans 15 residues. Germline CDR1 reads MNHNY; CDR2 reads SVGAGI (reference sequence).

CDR3 coding DNA: TGTGCCAGCAGTCCGACAGGGGGAGGCTATGGCTACACCTTC. Translating gives CASSPTGGGYGYTF. The chain recombines TRBV5-6 with TRBJ1-2; 9 positions match TRBD1. After removal of 5 bases from V and 4 bases from J, the junction contained 6 bases not matched to a gene. The CDR3 runs to 14 residues. The germline V gene has CDR1 SGHDT and CDR2 YYEEEE.

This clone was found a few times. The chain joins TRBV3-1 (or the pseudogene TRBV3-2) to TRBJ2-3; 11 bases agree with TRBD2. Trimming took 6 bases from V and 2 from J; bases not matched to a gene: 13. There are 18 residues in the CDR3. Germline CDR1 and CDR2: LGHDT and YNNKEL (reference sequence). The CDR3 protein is CASRAGTSGYSLTDTQYF. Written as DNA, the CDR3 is TGTGCCAGCAGAGCCGGGACTAGCGGTTACAGTCTCACAGATACGCAGTATTTT.

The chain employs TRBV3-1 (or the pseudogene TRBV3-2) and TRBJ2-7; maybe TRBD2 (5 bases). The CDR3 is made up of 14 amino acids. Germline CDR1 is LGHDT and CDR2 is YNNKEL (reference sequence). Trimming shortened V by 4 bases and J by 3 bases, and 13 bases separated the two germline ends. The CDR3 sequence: CASSRLGGDYEQYF. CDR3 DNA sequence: TGTGCCAGCAGCCGCTTAGGAGGAGACTACGAGCAGTACTTC.

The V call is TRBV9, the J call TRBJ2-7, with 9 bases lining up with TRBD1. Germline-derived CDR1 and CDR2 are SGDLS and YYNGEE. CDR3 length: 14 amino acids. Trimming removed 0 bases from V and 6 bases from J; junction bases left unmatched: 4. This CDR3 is CASSVAYRGLEQYF. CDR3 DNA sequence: TGTGCCAGCAGCGTAGCCTACAGGGGGCTCGAGCAGTACTTC. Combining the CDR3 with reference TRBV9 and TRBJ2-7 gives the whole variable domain DSGVTQTPKHLITATGQRVTLRCSPRSGDLSVYWYQQSLDQGLQFLIQYYNGEERAKGNILERFSAQQFPDLHSELNLSSLELGDSALYFCASSVAYRGLEQYFGPGTRLTVT.

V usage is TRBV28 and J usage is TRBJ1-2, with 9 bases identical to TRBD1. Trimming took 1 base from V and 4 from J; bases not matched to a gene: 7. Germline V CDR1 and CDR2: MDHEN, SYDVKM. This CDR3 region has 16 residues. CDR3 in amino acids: CASSLSLGTGTYGYTF. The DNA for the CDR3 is TGTGCCAGCAGTTTATCCCTAGGGACAGGGACCTATGGCTACACCTTC.

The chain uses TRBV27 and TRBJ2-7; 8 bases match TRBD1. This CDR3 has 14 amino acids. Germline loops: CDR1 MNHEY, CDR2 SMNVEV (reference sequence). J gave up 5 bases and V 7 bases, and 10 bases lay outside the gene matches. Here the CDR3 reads CASTRLDRDHEQYF. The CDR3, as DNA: TGTGCCAGCACCCGATTGGACAGGGACCACGAGCAGTACTTC.

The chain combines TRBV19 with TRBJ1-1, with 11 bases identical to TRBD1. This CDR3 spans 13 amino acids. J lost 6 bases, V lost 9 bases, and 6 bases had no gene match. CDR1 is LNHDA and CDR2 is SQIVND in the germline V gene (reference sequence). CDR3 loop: CASRDRGKAEAFF. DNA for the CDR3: TGTGCCAGCCGGGACAGGGGGAAGGCTGAAGCTTTCTTT.

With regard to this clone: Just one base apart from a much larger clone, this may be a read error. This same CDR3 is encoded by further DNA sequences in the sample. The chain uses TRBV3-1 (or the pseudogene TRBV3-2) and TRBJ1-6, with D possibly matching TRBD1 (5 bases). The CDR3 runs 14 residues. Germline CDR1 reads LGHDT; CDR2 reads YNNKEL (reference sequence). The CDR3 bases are TGTGCCAGCAGCCAAGAGACAGACAATTCACCCCTCCACTTC. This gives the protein CASSQETDNSPLHF.

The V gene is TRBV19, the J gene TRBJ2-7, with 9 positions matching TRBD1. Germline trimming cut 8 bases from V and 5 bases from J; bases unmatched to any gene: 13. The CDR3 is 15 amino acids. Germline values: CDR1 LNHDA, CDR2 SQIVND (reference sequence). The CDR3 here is CASSKGGQGNHEQYF. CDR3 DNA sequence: TGTGCCAGTTCGAAGGGGGGACAGGGAAATCACGAGCAGTACTTC.

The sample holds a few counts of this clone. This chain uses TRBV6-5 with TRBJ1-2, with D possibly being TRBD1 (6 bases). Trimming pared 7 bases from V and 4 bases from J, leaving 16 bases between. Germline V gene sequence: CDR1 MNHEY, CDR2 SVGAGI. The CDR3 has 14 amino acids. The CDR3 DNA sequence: TGTGCCAGCACCTCAACACAGGGTGCCTATGGCTACACCTTC. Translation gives CASTSTQGAYGYTF.

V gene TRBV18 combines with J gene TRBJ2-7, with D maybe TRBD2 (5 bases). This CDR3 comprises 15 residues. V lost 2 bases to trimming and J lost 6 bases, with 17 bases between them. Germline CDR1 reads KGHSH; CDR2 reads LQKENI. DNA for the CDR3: TGTGCCAGCTCACCAAGGCAGGCCCCCCTAGCCGAGCAGTACTTC. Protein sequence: CASSPRQAPLAEQYF.

The CDR3 protein is CASSSTGALNTEAFF. In nucleotides, the CDR3 is TGTGCCAGCTCATCAACAGGGGCCCTGAACACTGAAGCTTTCTTT. The chain employs TRBV18 and TRBJ1-1, with TRBD1 identical over 7 bases. CDR1 KGHSH and CDR2 LQKENI come from the germline V gene. J gave up 0 bases and V 5 bases, and 6 bases lay outside the gene matches. The CDR3 is made up of 15 amino acids.

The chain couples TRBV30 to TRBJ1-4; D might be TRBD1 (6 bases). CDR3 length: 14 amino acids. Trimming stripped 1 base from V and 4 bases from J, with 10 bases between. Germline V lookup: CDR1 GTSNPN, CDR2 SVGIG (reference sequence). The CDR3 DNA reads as TGTGCCTGGAGTGACAGGGCCCTTAATGAAAAACTGTTTTTT. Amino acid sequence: CAWSDRALNEKLFF.

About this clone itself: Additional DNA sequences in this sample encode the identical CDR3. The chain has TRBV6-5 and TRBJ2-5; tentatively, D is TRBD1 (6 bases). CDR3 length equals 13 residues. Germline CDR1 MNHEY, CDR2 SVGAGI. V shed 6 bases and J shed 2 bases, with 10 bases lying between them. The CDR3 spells CASRRTEQETQYF. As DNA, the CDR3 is TGTGCCAGCAGGAGGACAGAACAAGAGACCCAGTACTTC.

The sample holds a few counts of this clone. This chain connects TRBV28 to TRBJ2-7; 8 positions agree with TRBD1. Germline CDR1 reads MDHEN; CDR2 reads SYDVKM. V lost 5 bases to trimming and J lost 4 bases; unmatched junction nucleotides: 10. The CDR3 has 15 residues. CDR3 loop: CASSPRTGNSYEQYF. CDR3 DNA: TGTGCCAGCAGTCCCCGGACAGGGAATTCTTACGAGCAGTACTTC. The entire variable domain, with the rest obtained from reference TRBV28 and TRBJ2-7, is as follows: DVKVTQSSRYLVKRTGEKVFLECVQDMDHENMFWYRQDPGLGLRLIYFSYDVKMKEKGDIPEGYSVSREKKERFSLILESASTNQTSMYLCASSPRTGNSYEQYFGPGTRLTVT.

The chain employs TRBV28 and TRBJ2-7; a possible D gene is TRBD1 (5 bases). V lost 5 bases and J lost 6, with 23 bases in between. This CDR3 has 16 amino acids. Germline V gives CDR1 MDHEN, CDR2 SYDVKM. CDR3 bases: TGTGCCAGCAGTACCTTAAGACAGAGAATCCTAGGCGAGCAGTACTTC. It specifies CASSTLRQRILGEQYF. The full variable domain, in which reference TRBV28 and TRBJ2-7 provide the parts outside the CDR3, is DVKVTQSSRYLVKRTGEKVFLECVQDMDHENMFWYRQDPGLGLRLIYFSYDVKMKEKGDIPEGYSVSREKKERFSLILESASTNQTSMYLCASSTLRQRILGEQYFGPGTRLTVT.